This T cell receptor beta chain was captured in a study of shared clonotypes between healthy human individuals (TCRdb year 2020). For context, the study as a whole: The cohort comprised a couple of women and a few men aged 18 to 49 years. For each donor, CD4 naive and CD4 memory were each given three plates, CD8 naive was given two plates, and CD8 memory was given one plate. Blood TCR repertoires of about 5 healthy adults were deeply sequenced to estimate repertoire size and the extent of clonotype sharing between individuals. To increase sequencing depth and limit assay-specific biases, different laboratories used diverse techniques to prepare libraries and sequence TCR repertoires. Per donor, leukapheresis produced somewhere between about 0.9 and 9.5 billion PBMCs. Broad study findings and their caveats: Based on pairwise subsampling, the degree of clonotype sharing among donors was expected to be affected by sequencing depth. Approximately 5% of naive CD4, around 3.5% of naive CD8, about 2.5% of memory CD4, and 0.4% of memory CD8 clonotypes were shared across several donors. Higher generation probabilities were observed for clonotypes shared by all four sorted-subset donors than for non-shared clonotypes. Sampling was restricted to blood, and TCR repertoires in tissues likely differ from the TCR repertoires found in blood. Estimated clonotype richness was generally larger for naive than for memory subsets. Even with the large sequencing depth, rarefaction of the sorted-subset datasets indicated that sequencing was incomplete. Because the study included a small number of donors, the genetic and exposure-history diversity represented was limited.

Donors were healthy HIV-negative adults with no recently reported acute infections or vaccinations. Every donor was a Caucasian adult living in Nashville, Tennessee, USA. CD4+ T cells were enriched by magnetic negative selection, after which naive cells were positively selected on CD45RA and the negative fraction was taken as the memory subset. Blood was collected by leukapheresis, and PBMCs were isolated by Ficoll-Histopaque density gradient centrifugation and then cryopreserved in liquid nitrogen vapor phase. Analytical flow cytometry was used to check the purity and quantity of each magnetically sorted T cell population. Genomic DNA was isolated from each sorted fraction and quantified by UV absorbance on a Nanodrop 2000c. TCR CDR3 regions were amplified from genomic DNA by multiplex PCR using the deep immunoSEQ assay. Genomic DNA extracted from each cell subset was distributed evenly over all wells of several immunoSEQ 96-well plates, and each plate served as one replicate. For sorted subsets, each replicate PCR was loaded with about 0.2 ug genomic DNA, equivalent to 30,000 or so T cell genomes. Purified libraries were quantified with a Qubit 3.0 fluorometer, sized on a Bioanalyzer 2100, and re-quantified with the KAPA Library Quantification kit. Every immunoSEQ 96-well plate was sequenced on a separate single-read 150-cycle Illumina NextSeq 550 flow cell. As for the original processing: Because the immunoSEQ output included only junctional sequences and no quality scores, the filtering could not be the same as the filtering used for full-length reads. Sequences were annotated with PyIR, a Python wrapper for IgBLAST v1.9, and V/J genes and CDR3 were assigned using IMGT germline references. Reads with weak V/J assignments (E-value above 1e-6), missing CDR3, stop codons, out-of-frame junctions, or ambiguous translated residues were removed. A V3J clonotype was defined by an identical inferred V gene, J gene, and CDR3 amino acid sequence. Percentage overlap between repertoires was calculated by dividing the number of shared unique clonotypes by the size of the smaller repertoire. RTK rarefaction, the Chao1 estimator, and Recon v2.1 estimates of unobserved clonotypes were used to assess repertoire richness. Generation probabilities were computed with OLGA for all TCRbeta clonotypes obtained by the gDNA method from a handful of donors. TCRdb provides this immuneACCESS table in a form limited to in-frame rearrangements. Some clones are lacking; in checked studies, under half of them reflect an unresolved V gene, and why the rest are absent is not known. Clone size and V and J calls were adopted from that table, with D and trimming inferred from the DNA. Here the sample has 550,000 to 700,000 clones; around 78% occur a single time. The ten largest make up around 1.8% of the sample.

This clone appeared a few times. The antigen it binds to is not known. Base quality data are lacking; no much larger clone is found one base away. The CDR1 and CDR2 encoded by the germline V gene are SGHVS and FQNEAQ. The germline ends are 10 bases apart after V is trimmed by 1 base and J by 3 bases. From the cysteine up to the phenylalanine, the CDR3 has a length of 15 residues. The DNA shown is the 45-base CDR3, in frame from base 1. The receptor was isolated from a woman aged 25 to 39 in good health. The material sequenced was memory CD4+ T cells sorted from blood. This specimen's cell subset or site label, per the study, means: CD45RA-negative fraction. Rearrangement joined TRBV7-8 to TRBJ1-5, with the D gene call left open. The sequence in DNA is TGTGCCAGCAGCTTAGGGCAGGCGATCAATCAGCCCCAGCATTTT. Its translation reads: CASSLGQAINQPQHF. Extended through the reference TRBV7-8 and TRBJ1-5 proteins, this CDR3 yields the full variable domain: GAGVSQSPRYKVAKRGQDVALRCDPISGHVSLFWYQQALGQGPEFLTYFQNEAQLDKSGLPSDRFFAERPEGSVSTLKIQRTQQEDSAVYLCASSLGQAINQPQHFGDGTRLSIL.